Listed below are T cell receptor beta chains from one sample, sequenced in a study of neurological immune-mediated disorders. TCRdb analysed the 5' RACE reads with MiXCR anew, one entry per CDR3 protein. This sample carries some 65,000 distinct CDR3 sequences, more than 3.5% of them seen once, and the ten largest clones take around 2.7%. Material: PBMCs. Receptor source: a middle-aged man with multiple sclerosis. Each CDR3 is given with its conserved first and last residue. Fields, in order: D gene, clone size, J gene, V gene, CDR3 DNA, CDR3 protein. A D gene is named only where the DNA matches it firmly. Clone sizes are given selectively: once, few, many, or a class where the clone is expanded.

d_gene: NA; abundance: many; j_gene: TRBJ2-3; v_gene: TRBV4-3; CDR3nt: TGCGCCAGCAGCCAAGAGGGGACCCGGGGCCCAGATACGCAGTATTTT; CDR3aa: CASSQEGTRGPDTQYF
d_gene: TRBD1; abundance: many; j_gene: TRBJ2-5; v_gene: TRBV14; CDR3nt: TGTGCCAGCAGCCCGCTCGGGACAGGCAAACAAGAGACCCAGTACTTC; CDR3aa: CASSPLGTGKQETQYF
d_gene: TRBD2; abundance: many; j_gene: TRBJ2-1; v_gene: TRBV7-2; CDR3nt: TGTGCCAGCAGCCGGACTAGTTACAATGAGCAGTTCTTC; CDR3aa: CASSRTSYNEQFF
d_gene: NA; abundance: many; j_gene: TRBJ1-2; v_gene: TRBV4-1; CDR3nt: TGCGCCAGCAGCCAAGCGGACGGCAACTATGGCTACACCTTC; CDR3aa: CASSQADGNYGYTF
d_gene: NA; abundance: many; j_gene: TRBJ2-5; v_gene: TRBV28; CDR3nt: TGTGCCAGCAGTTCTGGGGCAGAAGAGACCCAGTACTTC; CDR3aa: CASSSGAEETQYF
d_gene: TRBD1; abundance: NA; j_gene: TRBJ1-6; v_gene: TRBV12-3/TRBV12-4; CDR3nt: TGTGCCAGCAGTCCCGGACAGGGGAGATCCTATAATTCACCCCTCAACTTT; CDR3aa: CASSPGQGRSYNSPLNF
d_gene: NA; abundance: NA; j_gene: TRBJ2-3; v_gene: TRBV2; CDR3nt: TGTGCCAGCAGTGACCCAAACTTAGATACGCAGTATTTT; CDR3aa: CASSDPNLDTQYF
d_gene: NA; abundance: NA; j_gene: TRBJ2-1; v_gene: TRBV27; CDR3nt: TGTGCCAGCAGTTTTGGGACTCCATCCAATGAGCAGTTCTTC; CDR3aa: CASSFGTPSNEQFF
d_gene: NA; abundance: many; j_gene: TRBJ2-6; v_gene: TRBV5-1; CDR3nt: TGCGCCAGCAGCCCACAGGGTTCTGGGGCCAACGTCCTGACTTTC; CDR3aa: CASSPQGSGANVLTF
d_gene: NA; abundance: many; j_gene: TRBJ2-5; v_gene: TRBV24-1; CDR3nt: TGTGCCACCAGTGTGGGGGCACGGGAGACCCAGTACTTC; CDR3aa: CATSVGARETQYF
d_gene: NA; abundance: many; j_gene: TRBJ1-6; v_gene: TRBV9; CDR3nt: TGTGCCAGCAGCGTAGGCCCAGATAATTCACCCCTCAACTTT; CDR3aa: CASSVGPDNSPLNF
d_gene: NA; abundance: many; j_gene: TRBJ2-5; v_gene: TRBV7-8; CDR3nt: TGTGCCAGCAGCACCAGATCCGGGACACGAGAGACCCAGTACTTC; CDR3aa: CASSTRSGTRETQYF
d_gene: TRBD2; abundance: many; j_gene: TRBJ2-3; v_gene: TRBV27; CDR3nt: TGTGCCAGCAGTTTCGGACTAGCGGGGGGCACAGATACGCAGTATTTT; CDR3aa: CASSFGLAGGTDTQYF
d_gene: NA; abundance: many; j_gene: TRBJ1-1; v_gene: TRBV5-1; CDR3nt: TGCGCCAGCAGCTTGGAGGGGGAGAACACTGAAGCTTTCTTT; CDR3aa: CASSLEGENTEAFF
d_gene: TRBD1; abundance: many; j_gene: TRBJ2-3; v_gene: TRBV11-2; CDR3nt: TGTGCCAGCAGCTCAGATACAGGGGGCGCATATGATACGCAGTATTTT; CDR3aa: CASSSDTGGAYDTQYF
d_gene: TRBD2; abundance: many; j_gene: TRBJ2-1; v_gene: TRBV20-1; CDR3nt: TGCAGTGCTAGGAGGCTAGCGGTGACCTACAATGAGCAGTTCTTC; CDR3aa: CSARRLAVTYNEQFF
d_gene: TRBD1; abundance: many; j_gene: TRBJ2-3; v_gene: TRBV6-5; CDR3nt: TGTGCCAGCAGTTACAAGGGGGCGTTAGATACGCAGTATTTT; CDR3aa: CASSYKGALDTQYF
d_gene: NA; abundance: many; j_gene: TRBJ1-4; v_gene: TRBV7-6; CDR3nt: TGTGCCAGCAGCTTAGCGGCACATTCAACTAATGAAAAACTGTTTTTT; CDR3aa: CASSLAAHSTNEKLFF
d_gene: NA; abundance: many; j_gene: TRBJ1-2; v_gene: TRBV7-9; CDR3nt: TGTGCCAGCAGCTTATCCGGGAGATACTATGGCTACACCTTC; CDR3aa: CASSLSGRYYGYTF
d_gene: NA; abundance: many; j_gene: TRBJ2-1; v_gene: TRBV7-9; CDR3nt: TGTGCCAGCAGCTTAGGGGTTAACAATGAGCAGTTCTTC; CDR3aa: CASSLGVNNEQFF
d_gene: NA; abundance: many; j_gene: TRBJ2-2; v_gene: TRBV21-1; CDR3nt: TGTGCCAGCAGCGCGCAGGGTTTCGGGGGGGACACCGGGGAGCTGTTTTTT; CDR3aa: CASSAQGFGGDTGELFF
d_gene: NA; abundance: many; j_gene: TRBJ1-5; v_gene: TRBV6-6; CDR3nt: TGTGCCAGCAGGCAACAGGGATCCAATAGCAATCAGCCCCAGCATTTT; CDR3aa: CASRQQGSNSNQPQHF
d_gene: TRBD1; abundance: many; j_gene: TRBJ1-2; v_gene: TRBV20-1; CDR3nt: TGCAGTGCCCGACCCCCGACAGGGAATAACTATGGCTACACCTTC; CDR3aa: CSARPPTGNNYGYTF
d_gene: TRBD1; abundance: many; j_gene: TRBJ1-2; v_gene: TRBV20-1; CDR3nt: TGCAGTGCTAGAGATCTCGGGCCGGGACAGGTCGGGGATGGCTACACCTTC; CDR3aa: CSARDLGPGQVGDGYTF
d_gene: NA; abundance: many; j_gene: TRBJ1-1; v_gene: TRBV5-1; CDR3nt: TGCGCCAGCAGCCCGAAACTCATTCAGGGAAGCGGCACTGAAGCTTTCTTT; CDR3aa: CASSPKLIQGSGTEAFF
d_gene: TRBD2; abundance: many; j_gene: TRBJ2-3; v_gene: TRBV5-1; CDR3nt: TGCGCCAGCAGCTTGCGGGAGGGAACCCAGTATTTT; CDR3aa: CASSLREGTQYF
d_gene: TRBD1; abundance: many; j_gene: TRBJ2-7; v_gene: TRBV6-5; CDR3nt: TGTGCCAGCAGTTACTCCCAGGGGGCGATAGGCGAGCAGTACTTC; CDR3aa: CASSYSQGAIGEQYF
d_gene: TRBD2; abundance: many; j_gene: TRBJ2-5; v_gene: TRBV4-3; CDR3nt: TGCGCCAGCAGCCAAGGGGGACTAGCGGGGGGGACCCAGTACTTC; CDR3aa: CASSQGGLAGGTQYF
d_gene: TRBD2; abundance: many; j_gene: TRBJ2-5; v_gene: TRBV20-1; CDR3nt: TGCAGTGCTAGACCCCTAGCGGGGAACCAAGAGACCCAGTACTTC; CDR3aa: CSARPLAGNQETQYF
d_gene: NA; abundance: NA; j_gene: TRBJ1-1; v_gene: TRBV19; CDR3nt: TGTGCCAGTATGGACAGAGCTAACACTGAAGCTTTCTTT; CDR3aa: CASMDRANTEAFF
d_gene: TRBD1; abundance: many; j_gene: TRBJ2-1; v_gene: TRBV2; CDR3nt: TGTGCCACGACAGGGTTTCCCTACAATGAGCAGTTCTTC; CDR3aa: CATTGFPYNEQFF
d_gene: TRBD2; abundance: many; j_gene: TRBJ2-1; v_gene: TRBV20-1; CDR3nt: TGCAGTGCCCCGGGACTATACGTCCGAAACCGTTACAATGAGCAGTTCTTC; CDR3aa: CSAPGLYVRNRYNEQFF
d_gene: NA; abundance: few; j_gene: TRBJ1-2; v_gene: TRBV6-5; CDR3nt: TGTGCCAGCAGATCAAGGAAGCTCTATGGCTACACCTTC; CDR3aa: CASRSRKLYGYTF
d_gene: NA; abundance: many; j_gene: TRBJ1-4; v_gene: TRBV6-5; CDR3nt: TGTGCCAGCAGATGGGCAGTCGGGGAAAAACTGTTTTTT; CDR3aa: CASRWAVGEKLFF
d_gene: TRBD1; abundance: many; j_gene: TRBJ1-1; v_gene: TRBV7-9; CDR3nt: TGTGCCAGCAGCTTTACGACAGGGGGGAACACTGAAGCTTTCTTT; CDR3aa: CASSFTTGGNTEAFF
d_gene: NA; abundance: many; j_gene: TRBJ1-3; v_gene: TRBV28; CDR3nt: TGTGCCAGCCTTCACAGCGGTCGAGACACCATATATTTT; CDR3aa: CASLHSGRDTIYF
d_gene: NA; abundance: few; j_gene: TRBJ1-1; v_gene: TRBV7-9; CDR3nt: TGTGCCAGCAGCTTAGCGCTGGCAGGGGAAGCTTTCTTT; CDR3aa: CASSLALAGEAFF
d_gene: TRBD1; abundance: many; j_gene: TRBJ2-6; v_gene: TRBV27; CDR3nt: TGTGCCAGCAGTCAGGGGACAGGGGTAGCTGGGGCCAACGTCCTGACTTTC; CDR3aa: CASSQGTGVAGANVLTF
d_gene: NA; abundance: many; j_gene: TRBJ2-5; v_gene: TRBV7-9; CDR3nt: TGTGCCAGCAGCAGGGCCTCAGCACACCAAGAGACCCAGTACTTC; CDR3aa: CASSRASAHQETQYF
d_gene: TRBD1; abundance: many; j_gene: TRBJ2-1; v_gene: TRBV15; CDR3nt: TGTGCCACCAGCAGAGATGCTAGGGACAGAACCTACAATGAGCAGTTCTTC; CDR3aa: CATSRDARDRTYNEQFF
d_gene: TRBD1; abundance: many; j_gene: TRBJ2-1; v_gene: TRBV6-5; CDR3nt: TGTGCCAGCAAAAGGGACAGGGGGTACAATGAGCAGTTCTTC; CDR3aa: CASKRDRGYNEQFF